These 14 T cell receptor beta chains came from one sample sequenced in a study of shared clonotypes between healthy human individuals. Sequencing was performed with immunoSEQ multiplex PCR; in TCRdb, only in-frame clones are kept and a portion is missing. Found here are 2 million to 3 million clones, 85% to 95% of them singletons; the top ten hold about 0.13%. The source material was naive CD4+ T cells sorted from blood. Subset meaning: CD45RA+ positively selected. Receptors originate from a man aged 18 to 29 in good health.

Remarks on this clone: Other DNA sequences of this sample code for an identical CDR3. The genes are TRBV7-9 and TRBJ1-1; D may be TRBD1 (6 bases). The germline V and J ends were trimmed by 3 bases and 4 bases, with 9 bases remaining between them. CDR3 length equals 13 residues. The germline gives CDR1 SEHNR, CDR2 FQNEAQ (reference sequence). CDR3 residues: CASSFRGATEAFF. In nucleotides, the CDR3 is TGTGCCAGCAGCTTCAGGGGTGCCACTGAAGCTTTCTTT.

The chain carries TRBV10-3 and TRBJ1-2; 10 bases are a match to TRBD1. This CDR3 has 16 amino acids. In germline, CDR1 is ENHRY, CDR2 SYGVKD. V lost 6 bases and J lost 6; bases outside the gene matches: 13. CDR3 coding DNA: TGTGCCATCAGACAACGACAGGGGGCGGTAATCAATGGCTACACCTTC. Its translation: CAIRQRQGAVINGYTF.

A note on this clone: The sample has other DNA sequences that encode this CDR3 too. The chain uses TRBV5-1 and TRBJ2-2, with a weak D call TRBD2 (5 bases). Trimming removed 4 bases at V and 4 bases at J, with 8 bases between. From germline, CDR1 is SGHRS and CDR2 YFSETQ. The CDR3 consists of 13 residues. For the CDR3, the DNA is TGCGCCAGCAGCCCTGAGGGCACCGGGGAGCTGTTTTTT. As protein: CASSPEGTGELFF.

This sequence joins TRBV27 and TRBJ1-4; 7 bases are shared with TRBD1. Germline loops: CDR1 MNHEY, CDR2 SMNVEV (reference sequence). The CDR3 is 16 residues long. J was trimmed by 8 bases and V by 0 bases; bases with no gene match: 9. CDR3 DNA: TGTGCCAGCAGTTTATCGATAGACAGGGTGGGGGAAAAACTGTTTTTT. Translated: CASSLSIDRVGEKLFF.

In the case of this clone: Other nucleotide sequences from this sample produce the same CDR3. J is TRBJ1-3 and V is TRBV5-1, with D unclear. The CDR3 loop spans 12 amino acids. The V and J ends lost 4 bases and 4 bases respectively, with 6 bases between them. Per germline, CDR1 SGHRS and CDR2 YFSETQ. CDR3: CASSPTGNTIYF. The CDR3 nucleotides are TGCGCCAGCAGCCCCACAGGAAACACCATATATTTT.

V is TRBV10-2 and J is TRBJ2-1; the match to TRBD2 covers 14 bases. The ends lost 3 bases at V and 6 bases at J; junction bases unmatched: 4. Germline-derived CDR1 and CDR2 are WSHSY and SAAADI. This CDR3 contains 16 residues. The CDR3 sequence is CASSDYGLAGGNEQFF. In nucleotides, the CDR3 is TGCGCCAGCAGTGATTACGGACTAGCGGGGGGCAATGAGCAGTTCTTC.

J is TRBJ2-1 and V is TRBV2; unclear D gene. Germline assignment: CDR1 SNHLY and CDR2 FYNNEI. The V end was cut by 2 bases, the J end by 10 bases, with 3 bases between. The CDR3 spans 10 residues. CDR3 residues: CASSEMEQFF. As DNA, the CDR3 is TGTGCCAGCAGTGAAATGGAGCAGTTCTTC.

This rearrangement joins TRBV7-9 to TRBJ1-3; no definite D call. Trimming removed 2 bases at V and 1 base at J, with 6 bases between. Germline values: CDR1 SEHNR, CDR2 FQNEAQ (reference sequence). The CDR3 consists of 14 residues. Written as DNA, the CDR3 is TGTGCCAGCAGCTTAATGGGGTCTGGAAACACCATATATTTT. It codes for CASSLMGSGNTIYF.

The chain couples TRBV28 to TRBJ2-6, with D perhaps assigned TRBD1 or TRBD2 (5 bases each). The CDR3 runs to 17 residues. Per the germline V gene, CDR1 is MDHEN and CDR2 is SYDVKM. The V gene lost 2 bases and the J gene lost 4 bases, with 15 bases spanning the gap. For the CDR3, the DNA is TGTGCCAGCAGTTTAAGCCGGGGCCAGGTAGGGGCCAACGTCCTGACTTTC. Its protein product is CASSLSRGQVGANVLTF.

CDR3 coding DNA: TGTGCCAGCAGCACGGACAGGGGTGAAAAACTGTTTTTT. This gives the protein CASSTDRGEKLFF. The rearrangement links TRBV9 to TRBJ1-4; TRBD1 aligns across 9 bases. Germline V gene sequence: CDR1 SGDLS, CDR2 YYNGEE. The CDR3 is 13 amino acids. The ends lost 4 bases at V and 7 bases at J; junction bases unmatched: 2. Variable domain in full (rest from reference TRBV9 and TRBJ1-4): DSGVTQTPKHLITATGQRVTLRCSPRSGDLSVYWYQQSLDQGLQFLIQYYNGEERAKGNILERFSAQQFPDLHSELNLSSLELGDSALYFCASSTDRGEKLFFGSGTQLSVL.

J is TRBJ1-2 and V is TRBV4-1, with unresolved D. Per germline, CDR1 MGHRA and CDR2 YSYEKL. The CDR3 is made up of 16 amino acids. The V gene lost 0 bases and the J gene lost 5 bases, with 16 bases spanning the gap. The DNA of the CDR3 is TGCGCCAGCAGCCAAGAAAAGGATAAAGGACGGTATGGCTACACCTTC. It yields the protein CASSQEKDKGRYGYTF.

The V and J genes are TRBV11-2 and TRBJ1-3; D remains unclear. V was cut by 1 base and J by 0 bases, with 10 bases left in between. Germline V lookup: CDR1 SGHAT, CDR2 FQNNGV. The CDR3 runs to 16 residues. The CDR3 region has the DNA TGTGCCAGCAGCTTAGGCAAGGGAGTCTCTGGAAACACCATATATTTT. Translating it yields CASSLGKGVSGNTIYF.

CDR3 nucleotides: TGTGCCAGCAGCCAACAAGGGGCCACTGAAGCTTTCTTT. It yields the protein CASSQQGATEAFF. The chain combines TRBV7-3 with TRBJ1-1, with a weak D call TRBD1 (5 bases). The germline V gene encodes CDR1 SGHTA and CDR2 FQGTGA. Trimming left V 5 bases short and J 4 bases short, with 11 bases between. There are 13 residues in the CDR3.

This clone was seen once. The chain carries TRBV15 and TRBJ2-7; perhaps D is TRBD1 or TRBD2 (5 bases each). CDR3 length: 14 amino acids. Trimming took 4 bases from V and 2 from J, leaving 12 bases between them. Looked up from germline, CDR1 is LNHNV and CDR2 is YYDKDF (reference sequence). The CDR3 bases are TGTGCCACCAGCATTGGGGGATCCACCTACGAGCAGTACTTC. Residues: CATSIGGSTYEQYF.